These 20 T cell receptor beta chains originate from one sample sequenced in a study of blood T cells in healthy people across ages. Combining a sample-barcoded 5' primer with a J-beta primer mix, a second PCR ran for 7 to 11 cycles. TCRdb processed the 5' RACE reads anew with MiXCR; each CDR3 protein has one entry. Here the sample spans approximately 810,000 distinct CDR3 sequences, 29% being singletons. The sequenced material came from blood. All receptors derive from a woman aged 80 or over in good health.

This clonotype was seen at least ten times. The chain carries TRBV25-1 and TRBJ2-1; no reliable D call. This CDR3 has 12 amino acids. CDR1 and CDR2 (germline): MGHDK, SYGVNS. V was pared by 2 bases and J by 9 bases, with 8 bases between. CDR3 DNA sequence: TGTGCCAGCAGTGAAAGGGTCGGTGAGCAGTTCTTC. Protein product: CASSERVGEQFF.

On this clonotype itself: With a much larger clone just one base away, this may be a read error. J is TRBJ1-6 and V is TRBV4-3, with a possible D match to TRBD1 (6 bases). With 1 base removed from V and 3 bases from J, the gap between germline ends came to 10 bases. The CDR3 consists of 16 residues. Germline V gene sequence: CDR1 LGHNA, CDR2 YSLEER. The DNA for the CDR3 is TGCGCCAGCAGCCAAGCTCCACAGGGCTATAATTCACCCCTCCACTTT. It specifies CASSQAPQGYNSPLHF.

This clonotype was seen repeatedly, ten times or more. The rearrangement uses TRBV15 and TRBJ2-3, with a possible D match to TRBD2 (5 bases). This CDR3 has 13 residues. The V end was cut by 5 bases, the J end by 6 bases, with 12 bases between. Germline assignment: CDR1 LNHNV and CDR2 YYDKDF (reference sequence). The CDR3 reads CATSGNWRDTQYF. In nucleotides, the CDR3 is TGTGCCACCAGCGGCAACTGGAGGGATACGCAGTATTTT.

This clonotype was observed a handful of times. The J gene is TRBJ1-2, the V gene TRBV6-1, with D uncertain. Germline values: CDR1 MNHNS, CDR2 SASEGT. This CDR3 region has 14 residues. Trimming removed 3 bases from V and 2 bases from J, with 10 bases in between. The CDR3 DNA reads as TGTGCCAGCAGTGACTCACATGGGAACTATGGCTACACCTTC. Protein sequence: CASSDSHGNYGYTF.

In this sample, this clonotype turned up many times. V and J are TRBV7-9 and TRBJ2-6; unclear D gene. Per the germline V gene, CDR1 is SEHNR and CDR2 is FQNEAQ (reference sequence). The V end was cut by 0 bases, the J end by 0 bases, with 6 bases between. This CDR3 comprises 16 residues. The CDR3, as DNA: TGTGCCAGCAGCTTAGCGAGGTACTCTGGGGCCAACGTCCTGACTTTC. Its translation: CASSLARYSGANVLTF.

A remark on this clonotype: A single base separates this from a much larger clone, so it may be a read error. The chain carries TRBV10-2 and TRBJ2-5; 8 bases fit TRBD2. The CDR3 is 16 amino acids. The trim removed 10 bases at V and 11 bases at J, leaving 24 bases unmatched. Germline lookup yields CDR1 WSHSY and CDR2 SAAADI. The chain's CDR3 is CANSPTGRGGQYEQYF. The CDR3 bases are TGCGCCAACAGCCCCACCGGGAGGGGGGGCCAGTATGAGCAGTACTTC.

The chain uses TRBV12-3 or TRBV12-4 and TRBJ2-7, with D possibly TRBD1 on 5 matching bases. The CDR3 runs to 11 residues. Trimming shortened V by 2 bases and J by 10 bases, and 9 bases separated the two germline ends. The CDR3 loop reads CASSLTDRQYF. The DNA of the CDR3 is TGTGCCAGCAGTTTAACCGACAGACAGTACTTC.

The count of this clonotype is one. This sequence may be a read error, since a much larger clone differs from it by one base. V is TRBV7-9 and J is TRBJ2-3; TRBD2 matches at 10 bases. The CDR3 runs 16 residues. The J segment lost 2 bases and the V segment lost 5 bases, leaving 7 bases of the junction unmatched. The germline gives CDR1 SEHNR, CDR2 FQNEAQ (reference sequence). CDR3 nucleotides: TGTGCCAGCAGCAGATATACTAGCGGGGTCACAGATACGCAGTATTTT. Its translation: CASSRYTSGVTDTQYF.

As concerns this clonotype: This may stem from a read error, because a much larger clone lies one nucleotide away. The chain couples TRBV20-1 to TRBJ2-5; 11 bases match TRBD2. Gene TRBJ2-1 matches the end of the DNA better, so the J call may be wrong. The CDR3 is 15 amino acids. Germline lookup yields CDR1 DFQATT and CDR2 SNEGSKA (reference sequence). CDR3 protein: CSARALAGVEETQFF. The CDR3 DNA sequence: TGCAGTGCTAGGGCACTAGCGGGGGTCGAAGAGACCCAGTTCTTC.

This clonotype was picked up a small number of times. As DNA, the CDR3 is TGTGCCAGCTCACACACCGGGACAGGGGAAAGTTCACCCCTCCACTTT. Translating gives CASSHTGTGESSPLHF. The genes are TRBV18 and TRBJ1-6; TRBD1 agrees at 10 bases. Germline loops: CDR1 KGHSH, CDR2 LQKENI. J lost 9 bases, V lost 4 bases, and 9 bases had no gene match. There are 16 residues in the CDR3.

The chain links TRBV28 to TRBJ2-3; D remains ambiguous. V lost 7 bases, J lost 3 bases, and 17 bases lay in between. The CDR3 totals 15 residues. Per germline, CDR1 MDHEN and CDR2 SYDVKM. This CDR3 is CASTPHGPQTDTQYF. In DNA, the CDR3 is TGTGCCAGCACCCCTCACGGCCCTCAGACAGATACGCAGTATTTT. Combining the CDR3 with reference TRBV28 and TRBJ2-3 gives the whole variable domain DVKVTQSSRYLVKRTGEKVFLECVQDMDHENMFWYRQDPGLGLRLIYFSYDVKMKEKGDIPEGYSVSREKKERFSLILESASTNQTSMYLCASTPHGPQTDTQYFGPGTRLTVL.

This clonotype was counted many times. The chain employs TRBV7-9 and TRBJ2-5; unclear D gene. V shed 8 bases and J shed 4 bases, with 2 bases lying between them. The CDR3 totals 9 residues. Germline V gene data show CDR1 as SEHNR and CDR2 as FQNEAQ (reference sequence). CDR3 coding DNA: TGTGCCAGCGGAGAGACCCAGTACTTC. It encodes CASGETQYF.

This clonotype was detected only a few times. The DNA for the CDR3 is TGTGCCAGCAGGAGGAGGGGAAAGATGGCAGATACGCAGTATTTT. The encoded protein is CASRRRGKMADTQYF. The rearrangement links TRBV6-1 to TRBJ2-3; maybe TRBD2 (6 bases). Per germline, CDR1 MNHNS and CDR2 SASEGT. The CDR3 totals 15 residues. V was trimmed by 6 bases and J by 4 bases, leaving 17 bases between them.

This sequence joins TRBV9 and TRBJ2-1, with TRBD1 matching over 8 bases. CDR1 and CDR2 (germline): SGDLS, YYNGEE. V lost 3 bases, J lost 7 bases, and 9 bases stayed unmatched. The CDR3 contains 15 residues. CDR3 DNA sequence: TGTGCCAGCAGCGCCCAACCAACAGGGGGGAATGAGCAGTTCTTC. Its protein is CASSAQPTGGNEQFF.

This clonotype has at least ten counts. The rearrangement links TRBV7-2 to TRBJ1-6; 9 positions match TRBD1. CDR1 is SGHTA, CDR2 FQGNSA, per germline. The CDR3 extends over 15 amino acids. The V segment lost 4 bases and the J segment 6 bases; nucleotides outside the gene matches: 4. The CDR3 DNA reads TGTGCCAGCAGCTCAGGGACAGGGCTTAATTCACCCCTCCACTTT. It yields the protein CASSSGTGLNSPLHF.

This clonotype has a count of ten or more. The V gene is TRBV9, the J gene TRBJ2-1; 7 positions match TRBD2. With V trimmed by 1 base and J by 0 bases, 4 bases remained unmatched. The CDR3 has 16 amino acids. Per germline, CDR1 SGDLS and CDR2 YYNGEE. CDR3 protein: CASSVRAGSSYNEQFF. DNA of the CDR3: TGTGCCAGCAGCGTAAGAGCGGGGAGCTCCTACAATGAGCAGTTCTTC.

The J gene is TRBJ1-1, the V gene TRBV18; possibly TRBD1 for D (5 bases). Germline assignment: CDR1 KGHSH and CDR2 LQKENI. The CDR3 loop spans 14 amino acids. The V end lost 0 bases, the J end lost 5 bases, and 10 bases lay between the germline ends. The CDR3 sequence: CASSPPSGGTEAFF. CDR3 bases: TGTGCCAGCTCACCACCGTCGGGGGGTACTGAAGCTTTCTTT.

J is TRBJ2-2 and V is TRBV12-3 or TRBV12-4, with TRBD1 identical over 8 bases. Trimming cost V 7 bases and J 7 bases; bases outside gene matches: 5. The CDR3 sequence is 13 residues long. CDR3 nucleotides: TGTGCCAGCAACCTAGGGACAGGCGGGGAGCTGTTTTTT. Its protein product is CASNLGTGGELFF.

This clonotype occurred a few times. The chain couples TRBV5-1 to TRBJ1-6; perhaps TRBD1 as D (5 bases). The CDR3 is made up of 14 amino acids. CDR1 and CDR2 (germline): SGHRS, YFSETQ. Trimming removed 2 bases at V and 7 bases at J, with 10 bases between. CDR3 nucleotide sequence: TGCGCCAGCAGCTTAGACAGCGTGAATTCACCCCTCCACTTT. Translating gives CASSLDSVNSPLHF. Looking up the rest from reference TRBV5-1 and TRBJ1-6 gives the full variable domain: KAGVTQTPRYLIKTRGQQVTLSCSPISGHRSVSWYQQTPGQGLQFLFEYFSETQRNKGNFPGRFSGRQFSNSRSEMNVSTLELGDSALYLCASSLDSVNSPLHFGNGTRLTVT.

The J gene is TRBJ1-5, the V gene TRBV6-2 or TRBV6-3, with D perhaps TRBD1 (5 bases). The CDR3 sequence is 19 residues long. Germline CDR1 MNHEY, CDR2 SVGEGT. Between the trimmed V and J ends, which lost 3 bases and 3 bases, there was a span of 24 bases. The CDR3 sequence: CASSYPSWAGMAANQPQHF. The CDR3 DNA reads TGTGCCAGCAGTTATCCTTCGTGGGCAGGGATGGCGGCCAATCAGCCCCAGCATTTT.